This TCR beta chain is from a study of CD8+CD57+ T cells in acquired aplastic anemia. The overall study: Sorted CD4+ and CD8+ cells gave an average of roughly 3 ug of DNA. Findings and limits, study-wide: A significant difference in CD8+ Simpson's diversity between patients and controls was not found. Found in both controls and patients were fewer than 35 CD8+ CDR3 sequences.

This clonotype was picked up many times. What it binds is not known. Patients chosen for sequencing had shown CD8+CD57+ cell expansion by flow cytometry. Each patient had severe acquired aplastic anemia. Germline V lookup: CDR1 DFQATT, CDR2 SNEGSKA (reference sequence). The CDR3 contains 13 residues. V lost 6 bases, J lost 7 bases, and 18 bases lay in between. The use of genomic DNA as template underpinned the TCR beta VDJ and CDR3 profiling. TCRdb re-derived calls from the reads in MiXCR, one entry per CDR3 protein. Of 450,000 to 550,000 distinct CDR3 sequences listed, about a third are singletons. The TCR sequence derives from a human donor with aplastic anemia. The chain uses TRBV20-1 and TRBJ1-2; D may be TRBD1 (5 bases). The specimen sequenced was sorted CD4+, CD8+, or CD8+CD57+ T cells (not recorded which) from PBMCs. The DNA for the CDR3 is TGCAGTGCCTCGGACAAGGTGAATCTTGGCTACACCTTC. Its protein is CSASDKVNLGYTF.